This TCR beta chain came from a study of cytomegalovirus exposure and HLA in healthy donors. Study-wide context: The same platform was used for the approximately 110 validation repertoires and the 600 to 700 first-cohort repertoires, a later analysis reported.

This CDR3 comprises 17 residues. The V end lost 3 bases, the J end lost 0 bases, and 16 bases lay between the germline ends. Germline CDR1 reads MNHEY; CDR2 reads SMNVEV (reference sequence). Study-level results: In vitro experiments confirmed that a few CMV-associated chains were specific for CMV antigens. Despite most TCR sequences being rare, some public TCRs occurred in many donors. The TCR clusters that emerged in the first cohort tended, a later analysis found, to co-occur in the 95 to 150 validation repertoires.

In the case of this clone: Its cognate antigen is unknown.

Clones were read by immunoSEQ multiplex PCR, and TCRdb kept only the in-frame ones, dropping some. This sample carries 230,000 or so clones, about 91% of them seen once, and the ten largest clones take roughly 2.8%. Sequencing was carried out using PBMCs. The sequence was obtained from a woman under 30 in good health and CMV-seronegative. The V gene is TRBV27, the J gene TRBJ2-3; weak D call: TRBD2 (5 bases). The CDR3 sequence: CASSFLPAASSTDTQYF. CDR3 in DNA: TGTGCCAGCAGTTTTCTTCCAGCGGCCTCTAGCACAGATACGCAGTATTTT.